This TCR beta chain was observed in a study of Ad26.COV2.S vaccination and SARS-CoV-2 variants. As for the study in general: Administration of Ad26.COV2.S was intramuscular, either once or twice 56 days apart. The study's findings and limits: Substantial breadth in spike-specific CD8+ and CD4+ T cell responses was reportedly seen after vaccination.

Treatment given: around 19 received Ad26.COV2.S at low or high dose, single or two shots; roughly 5 received placebo; per-sample allocation not given. Following the first vaccine or placebo injection, samples were taken on day 63. On this clone itself: Its antigen is unidentified.

CDR1 and CDR2 (germline): KGHSH, LQKENI. V shed 0 bases and J shed 6 bases, with 12 bases lying between them. The CDR3 is 14 residues long. The table came from immunoSEQ multiplex PCR; TCRdb's copy has only in-frame clones and leaves some out. The table records roughly 400,000 clones, around 93% of them present only once. The sample consisted of peripheral blood, taken in a trial of Ad26.COV2.S vaccine versus placebo. The V and J genes are TRBV18 and TRBJ2-7; possible D gene TRBD1, 5 bases. The clonotype was recovered from a person aged 18-65 years who received the Ad26.COV2.S COVID-19 vaccine or a placebo. CDR3 loop: CASSPPIRVGEQYF. The CDR3 nucleotides read TGTGCCAGCTCACCACCGATCAGGGTCGGCGAGCAGTACTTC.